The rows below give T cell receptor beta chains drawn from one sample of a study of early T cells in non-severe SARS-CoV-2 infection. TCRdb reprocessed the 5' RACE reads via MiXCR and lists one record per CDR3 protein. Among about 60,000 distinct CDR3 sequences listed, approximately 9% were seen once. Sequenced: whole blood. These receptors originate from an adult who was a healthcare worker with PCR-confirmed SARS-CoV-2 infection or an uninfected control (not recorded which). Each CDR3 is given with its conserved first and last residue. A D gene is named only where the DNA matches it firmly. Clone size is given for some rows only: seen once, a few or many times, or a class if the clone is expanded.

D gene,J gene,V gene,clone size,CDR3 protein,CDR3 DNA
.,TRBJ1-5,TRBV29-1,many,CSAFEPASNQPQHF,TGCAGCGCCTTTGAACCGGCCTCCAATCAGCCCCAGCATTTT
.,TRBJ2-1,TRBV7-9,many,CASSSPGGMYNEQFF,TGTGCCAGCAGCTCGCCAGGAGGGATGTACAATGAGCAGTTCTTC
TRBD2,TRBJ2-2,TRBV12-3/TRBV12-4,many,CASSFKRLAGNTGELFF,TGTGCCAGCAGTTTTAAAAGACTAGCGGGGAACACCGGGGAGCTGTTTTTT
.,TRBJ2-1,TRBV27,many,CASSSQDREGNEQFF,TGTGCCAGCAGTTCCCAGGACAGGGAGGGCAATGAGCAGTTCTTC
TRBD2,TRBJ2-1,TRBV2,few,CASRGTSENNEQFF,TGTGCCAGCAGAGGGACTAGCGAGAACAATGAGCAGTTCTTC
.,TRBJ2-2,TRBV28,.,CASSLRRPLPWELFF,TGTGCCAGCAGTTTACGTCGACCCCTTCCTTGGGAGCTGTTTTTT
.,TRBJ1-1,TRBV5-1,many,CASRRQSGPTEAFF,TGCGCCAGCAGAAGACAGTCGGGTCCCACTGAAGCTTTCTTT
.,TRBJ2-1,TRBV10-3,few,CAISESTSEALYNEQFF,TGTGCCATCAGTGAGTCGACGTCAGAAGCCCTATACAATGAGCAGTTCTTC
.,TRBJ2-1,TRBV2,many,CASTGGLPSYNEQFF,TGTGCCAGCACTGGAGGCTTACCCTCCTACAATGAGCAGTTCTTC
.,TRBJ2-1,TRBV6-2/TRBV6-3,few,CASRDRRSSYNEQFF,TGTGCCAGCAGGGATAGACGGAGCTCCTACAATGAGCAGTTCTTC
.,TRBJ2-5,TRBV12-3/TRBV12-4,few,CASSDRFTQETQYF,TGTGCCAGCAGTGACAGATTCACCCAAGAGACCCAGTACTTC
TRBD1,TRBJ1-6,TRBV20-1,few,CSARAAGGAYNSPLHF,TGCAGTGCTAGAGCGGCAGGGGGCGCCTATAATTCACCCCTCCACTTT
.,TRBJ2-7,TRBV7-8,.,CASSLAGPSYEQYF,TGTGCCAGCAGCTTAGCCGGACCGTCCTACGAGCAGTACTTC
.,TRBJ1-1,TRBV28,.,CASGKLMNTEAFF,TGTGCCAGCGGGAAACTAATGAACACTGAAGCTTTCTTT
.,TRBJ2-4,TRBV3-1,.,CASSQDLGPRNIQYF,TGTGCCAGCAGCCAAGATCTGGGACCTCGGAACATTCAGTACTTC
TRBD1,TRBJ2-7,TRBV20-1,.,CSARTGVYEQYF,TGCAGTGCGAGGACAGGGGTGTACGAGCAGTACTTC
.,TRBJ1-6,TRBV4-2,many,CASSQALGQRLNSPLHF,TGTGCCAGCAGCCAGGCCTTAGGACAACGTTTAAATTCACCCCTCCACTTT
.,TRBJ2-3,TRBV4-3,few,CASSGKLLDGDTQYF,TGCGCCAGCAGCGGGAAACTACTAGATGGAGATACGCAGTATTTT
TRBD2,TRBJ2-7,TRBV12-3/TRBV12-4,few,CASSPTGGEYEQYF,TGTGCCAGCAGTCCCACGGGGGGGGAGTACGAGCAGTACTTC
TRBD1,TRBJ1-2,TRBV2,many,CASSIDRGFGYTF,TGTGCCAGCAGTATTGACAGGGGGTTTGGCTACACCTTC
.,TRBJ1-2,TRBV2,many,CASSELSEGDYGYTF,TGTGCCAGCAGTGAATTGAGTGAGGGGGACTATGGCTACACCTTC
.,TRBJ2-2,TRBV29-1,.,CSVRRISNTGELFF,TGCAGCGTACGCAGAATCTCGAACACCGGGGAGCTGTTTTTT
TRBD2,TRBJ2-1,TRBV2,.,CASLTSGTNEQFF,TGTGCCAGCTTGACTAGCGGGACGAATGAGCAGTTCTTC
TRBD1,TRBJ2-3,TRBV4-2,many,CASSRGTGGSDTQYF,TGTGCCAGCAGCCGAGGTACAGGGGGCTCCGATACGCAGTATTTT
TRBD2,TRBJ2-1,TRBV7-2,many,CASSFGSKRGYNEQFF,TGTGCCAGCAGCTTTGGGTCCAAGCGGGGTTACAATGAGCAGTTCTTC
TRBD2,TRBJ2-7,TRBV20-1,many,CSARDPSGVYEQYF,TGCAGTGCTAGAGATCCTAGCGGGGTCTACGAGCAGTACTTC
TRBD2,TRBJ2-7,TRBV29-1,.,CSAVTSGFSYEQYF,TGCAGCGCCGTGACTAGCGGGTTCTCCTACGAGCAGTACTTC
.,TRBJ2-1,TRBV4-1,many,CASSQDIYNEQFF,TGCGCCAGCAGCCAAGATATCTACAATGAGCAGTTCTTC
.,TRBJ1-4,TRBV10-2,many,CASRGNEKLFF,TGCGCCAGCCGGGGTAATGAAAAACTGTTTTTT
TRBD1,TRBJ1-2,TRBV19,.,CASRLTGGLEGYTF,TGTGCCAGTAGACTGACAGGGGGCCTCGAGGGCTACACCTTC
.,TRBJ2-5,TRBV19,many,CASSIGDKQETQYF,TGTGCCAGTAGTATCGGAGATAAACAAGAGACCCAGTACTTC
TRBD1,TRBJ1-2,TRBV7-2,many,CASSLVTGGAEGYTF,TGTGCCAGCAGCTTAGTCACAGGGGGCGCCGAAGGCTACACCTTC
.,TRBJ2-1,TRBV7-2,.,CASSPGWVTYNEQFF,TGTGCCAGCAGCCCCGGGTGGGTTACCTACAATGAGCAGTTCTTC
TRBD1,TRBJ2-7,TRBV12-3/TRBV12-4,.,CASGTGVGEQYF,TGTGCCAGCGGAACAGGGGTTGGCGAGCAGTACTTC
.,TRBJ2-1,TRBV27,.,CASTERWDTARDEQFF,TGTGCCAGCACCGAACGATGGGACACAGCTAGGGATGAGCAGTTCTTC
.,TRBJ1-2,TRBV6-5,.,CASSYSPGQPLYGYTF,TGTGCCAGCAGTTACTCTCCGGGACAACCCCTCTATGGCTACACCTTC
.,TRBJ2-7,TRBV28,.,CASSLQSWQYF,TGTGCCAGCAGTCTCCAGTCCTGGCAGTACTTC
TRBD2,TRBJ2-7,TRBV7-2,few,CASSTTGTKLYEQYF,TGTGCCAGCAGCACAACCGGGACTAAATTGTACGAGCAGTACTTC
.,TRBJ2-1,TRBV3-1,many,CASSQDRGRSYNEQFF,TGTGCCAGCAGCCAAGATAGAGGGCGATCCTACAATGAGCAGTTCTTC
TRBD2,TRBJ2-1,TRBV4-1,few,CASSLSAGLAGASHYNEQFF,TGCGCCAGCAGCCTTTCGGCGGGACTAGCGGGAGCTTCTCACTACAATGAGCAGTTCTTC
.,TRBJ2-5,TRBV3-1,many,CASSQDKEETQYF,TGTGCCAGCAGCCAAGATAAGGAAGAGACCCAGTACTTC
TRBD2,TRBJ2-4,TRBV5-1,many,CASSLSLSGSQNIQYF,TGCGCCAGCAGCTTGTCGCTTAGCGGGAGCCAAAACATTCAGTACTTC
.,TRBJ2-7,TRBV7-9,many,CASSFPSQGGPSYEQYF,TGTGCCAGCAGCTTCCCGAGTCAGGGGGGACCCTCCTACGAGCAGTACTTC
TRBD1,TRBJ1-1,TRBV29-1,few,CSATGQGAAEAFF,TGCAGCGCCACGGGACAGGGGGCTGCTGAAGCTTTCTTT
.,TRBJ2-6,TRBV19,many,CASETRGSGANVLTF,TGTGCCAGCGAGACCAGGGGCTCTGGGGCCAACGTCCTGACTTTC